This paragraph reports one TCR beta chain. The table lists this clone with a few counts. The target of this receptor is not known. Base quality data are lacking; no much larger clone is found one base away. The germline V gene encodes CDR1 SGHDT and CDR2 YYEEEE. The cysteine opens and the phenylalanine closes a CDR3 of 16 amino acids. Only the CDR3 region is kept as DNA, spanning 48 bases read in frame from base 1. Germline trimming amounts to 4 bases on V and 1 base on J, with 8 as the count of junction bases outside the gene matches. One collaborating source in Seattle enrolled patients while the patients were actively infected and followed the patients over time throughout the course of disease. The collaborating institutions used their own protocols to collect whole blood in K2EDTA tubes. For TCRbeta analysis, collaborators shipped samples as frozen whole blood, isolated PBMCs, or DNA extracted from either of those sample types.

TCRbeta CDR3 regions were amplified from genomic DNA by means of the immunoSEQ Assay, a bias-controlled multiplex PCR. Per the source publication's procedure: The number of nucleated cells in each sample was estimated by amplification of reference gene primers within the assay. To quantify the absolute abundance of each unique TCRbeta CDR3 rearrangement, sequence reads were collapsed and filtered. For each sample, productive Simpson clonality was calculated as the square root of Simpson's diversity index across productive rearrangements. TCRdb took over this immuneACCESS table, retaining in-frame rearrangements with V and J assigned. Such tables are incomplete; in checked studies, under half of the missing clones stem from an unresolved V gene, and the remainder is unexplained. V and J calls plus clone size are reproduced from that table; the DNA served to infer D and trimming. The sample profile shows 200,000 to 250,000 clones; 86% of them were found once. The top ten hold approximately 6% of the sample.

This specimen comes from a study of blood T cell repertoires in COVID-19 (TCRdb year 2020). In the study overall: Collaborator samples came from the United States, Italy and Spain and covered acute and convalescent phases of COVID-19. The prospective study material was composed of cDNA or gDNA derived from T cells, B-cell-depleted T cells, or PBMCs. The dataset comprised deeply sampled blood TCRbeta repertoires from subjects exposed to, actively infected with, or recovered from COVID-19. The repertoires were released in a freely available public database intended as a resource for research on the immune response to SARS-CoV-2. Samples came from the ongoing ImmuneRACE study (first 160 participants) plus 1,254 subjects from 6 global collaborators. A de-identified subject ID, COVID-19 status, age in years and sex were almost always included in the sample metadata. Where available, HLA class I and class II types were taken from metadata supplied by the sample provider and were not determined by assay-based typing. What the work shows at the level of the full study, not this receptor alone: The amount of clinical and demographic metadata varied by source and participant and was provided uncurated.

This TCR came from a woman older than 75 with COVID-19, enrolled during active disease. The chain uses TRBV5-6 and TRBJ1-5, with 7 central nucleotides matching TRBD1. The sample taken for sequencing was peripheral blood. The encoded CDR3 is CASSVYHRGSNQPQHF. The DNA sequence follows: TGTGCCAGCAGCGTCTACCACAGGGGAAGCAATCAGCCCCAGCATTTT.